The 22 T cell receptor beta chains presented below share a single source sample, sequenced in a study of T-cell memory formation after mild COVID-19. MiXCR was run by TCRdb on the 5' RACE reads, yielding one entry per CDR3 protein. Here the sample spans roughly 620,000 distinct CDR3 sequences, roughly 18% being singletons. Sequencing used PBMCs or a T cell subset sorted from them (not recorded which). The source is an adult woman who had mild COVID-19 (a few samples of this study predate the infection). Cell type and time point are not known.

V is TRBV6-6 and J is TRBJ2-5, with TRBD2 matching 7 bases. This CDR3 spans 15 amino acids. CDR1 MNHNY and CDR2 SVGAGI come from the germline V gene (reference sequence). V was pared by 7 bases and J by 5 bases, with 13 bases of the junction left unmatched. DNA of the CDR3: TGTGCCAGCACCCGAATCGGTGCGGGAGCTGAGACCCAGTACTTC. Translation: CASTRIGAGAETQYF.

The chain uses TRBV24-1 and TRBJ2-2; D is ambiguous. Germline CDR1 and CDR2: KGHDR and SFDVKD. Trimming left V 6 bases short and J 3 bases short, with 4 bases between. The CDR3 length is 12 residues. The CDR3 loop reads CATSRDTGELFF. The DNA for the CDR3 is TGTGCCACCAGTCGGGACACCGGGGAGCTGTTTTTT.

Only a few counts were recorded for this clonotype. The J gene is TRBJ2-7, the V gene TRBV30; 7 bases are shared with TRBD2. V lost 0 bases and J lost 5; bases outside the gene matches: 4. The CDR3 spans 13 residues. The germline CDR1 and CDR2 sequences are GTSNPN and SVGIG (reference sequence). The DNA of the CDR3 is TGTGCCTGGAGTGTGGGGGAGGGCCACGAGCAGTACTTC. Translated, it gives CAWSVGEGHEQYF.

The chain has TRBV7-2 and TRBJ2-5; tentatively, D is TRBD1 (5 bases). The length of the CDR3 is 14 residues. Per the germline V gene, CDR1 is SGHTA and CDR2 is FQGNSA. V lost 5 bases, J lost 5 bases, and 15 bases lay in between. The CDR3 sequence: CASSRLGVKETQYF. In nucleotides, the CDR3 is TGTGCCAGCAGCCGCCTAGGGGTAAAGGAGACCCAGTACTTC.

The sample holds many counts of this clonotype. The V and J genes are TRBV29-1 and TRBJ2-7; 7 nucleotides line up with TRBD2. J was trimmed by 3 bases and V by 4 bases; bases with no gene match: 12. The CDR3 consists of 15 residues. Germline V gives CDR1 SQVTM, CDR2 ANQGSEA. Here the CDR3 reads CSVGPGGGFLYEQYF. The CDR3 bases are TGCAGCGTTGGCCCGGGGGGAGGTTTTCTCTACGAGCAGTACTTC.

The chain uses TRBV20-1 and TRBJ1-2; possibly TRBD1 for D (5 bases). Germline V CDR1 and CDR2: DFQATT, SNEGSKA (reference sequence). The V end was cut by 0 bases, the J end by 1 base, with 9 bases between. This CDR3 comprises 14 residues. The CDR3 loop reads CSAREKTDNYGYTF. The DNA of the CDR3 is TGCAGTGCTAGAGAAAAGACAGATAACTATGGCTACACCTTC.

This chain joins TRBV6-5 and TRBJ2-7; D call uncertain. The CDR3 spans 13 residues. Germline loops: CDR1 MNHEY, CDR2 SVGAGI. Trimming pared 5 bases from V and 2 bases from J, leaving 10 bases between. CDR3 amino acids: CASSPVGTYEQYF. The CDR3 nucleotides are TGTGCCAGCAGTCCCGTAGGTACCTACGAGCAGTACTTC.

The chain carries TRBV24-1 and TRBJ2-1; 14 bases align to TRBD2. J gave up 13 bases and V 2 bases, and 3 bases lay outside the gene matches. The CDR3 is made up of 14 amino acids. The germline gives CDR1 KGHDR, CDR2 SFDVKD. The CDR3 region is CATSDSGTSGRQFF. The CDR3 nucleotides are TGTGCCACCAGTGATTCCGGGACTAGCGGGAGACAGTTCTTC.

The rearrangement joins TRBV6-1 to TRBJ2-2; TRBD1 aligns across 10 bases. The V segment lost 3 bases and the J segment 6 bases; nucleotides outside the gene matches: 4. The germline V gene encodes CDR1 MNHNS and CDR2 SASEGT. This CDR3 has 15 residues. The CDR3 DNA is TGTGCCAGCAGTGAGGAGACAGGGGGCCCCGGGGAGCTGTTTTTT. Its protein product is CASSEETGGPGELFF.

The V gene is TRBV2, the J gene TRBJ2-1; 8 nucleotides match TRBD1. The germline gives CDR1 SNHLY, CDR2 FYNNEI. The CDR3 sequence is 15 residues long. Trimming at V came to 6 bases and at J to 3 bases, leaving 7 bases not matched to a gene. The CDR3 DNA follows: TGTGCCAGCAGCGACTCAGGGGGCATCTACAATGAGCAGTTCTTC. This translates into CASSDSGGIYNEQFF. Looking up the rest from reference TRBV2 and TRBJ2-1 gives the full variable domain: EPEVTQTPSHQVTQMGQEVILRCVPISNHLYFYWYRQILGQKVEFLVSFYNNEISEKSEIFDDQFSVERPDGSNFTLKIRSTKLEDSAMYFCASSDSGGIYNEQFFGPGTRLTVL.

The J gene is TRBJ1-2, the V gene TRBV9; 8 bases agree with TRBD1. V gave up 3 bases and J gave up 4 bases; unmatched junction bases: 5. Germline V lookup: CDR1 SGDLS, CDR2 YYNGEE. CDR3 length: 14 amino acids. The CDR3 DNA reads as TGTGCCAGCAGCGACTTGGGACAGGTCTATGGCTACACCTTC. This gives the protein CASSDLGQVYGYTF.

This chain joins TRBV4-2 and TRBJ2-1; 12 bases fit TRBD2. The V segment lost 2 bases and the J segment 7 bases; nucleotides outside the gene matches: 6. This CDR3 is built from 16 residues. Germline V CDR1 and CDR2: LGHNA, YNFKEQ. CDR3 nucleotide sequence: TGTGCCAGCAGCCAACGACTAGCGGGAGTGTTAAATGAGCAGTTCTTC. This encodes CASSQRLAGVLNEQFF.

This rearrangement joins TRBV5-4 to TRBJ1-2; no reliable D call. CDR1 and CDR2 from the germline V gene are SGHNT and YYREEE (reference sequence). V was pared by 0 bases and J by 8 bases, with 14 bases between. The CDR3 sequence is 14 residues long. The chain's CDR3 is CASSLGRTPGGYTF. The CDR3 bases are TGTGCCAGCAGCTTGGGACGGACCCCCGGGGGCTACACCTTC. The full variable domain, rest sourced from reference TRBV5-4 and TRBJ1-2, is ETGVTQSPTHLIKTRGQQVTLRCSSQSGHNTVSWYQQALGQGPQFIFQYYREEENGRGNFPPRFSGLQFPNYSSELNVNALELDDSALYLCASSLGRTPGGYTFGSGTRLTVV.

The chain recombines TRBV5-5 with TRBJ2-5; TRBD2 agrees at 11 bases. The germline CDR1 and CDR2 sequences are SGHKS and YYEKEE (reference sequence). This CDR3 region has 18 residues. Germline trimming cut 0 bases from V and 2 bases from J; bases unmatched to any gene: 9. In DNA form, the CDR3 reads TGTGCCAGCAGCTTGGTTTTAGCGGGGGGGCTCTATCAAGAGACCCAGTACTTC. Translation gives CASSLVLAGGLYQETQYF.

DNA of the CDR3: TGTGCCAGCAGCTCAGGGAATGGCTACACCTTC. Its protein is CASSSGNGYTF. The rearrangement links TRBV7-3 to TRBJ1-2, with a possible D match to TRBD1 (5 bases). CDR3 length equals 11 residues. The V end lost 4 bases, the J end lost 6 bases, and 6 bases lay between the germline ends. Germline V gives CDR1 SGHTA, CDR2 FQGTGA.

This chain joins TRBV12-3 or TRBV12-4 and TRBJ2-3; 10 bases fit TRBD2. This CDR3 contains 16 residues. After removal of 6 bases from V and 4 bases from J, the junction contained 10 bases not matched to a gene. The CDR3 loop reads CASSPSGRVDSDTQYF. CDR3 bases: TGTGCCAGCAGCCCCAGCGGGAGGGTCGATTCAGATACGCAGTATTTT.

This clonotype was seen more than once but under ten times. J is TRBJ2-7 and V is TRBV5-1; D unresolved. Per germline, CDR1 SGHRS and CDR2 YFSETQ. The length of the CDR3 is 15 residues. V was shortened by 0 bases and J by 3 bases, with 13 bases between the two germline ends. CDR3 coding DNA: TGCGCCAGCAGCTTGGAGTTAGGGCACCACTACGAGCAGTACTTC. Translating it yields CASSLELGHHYEQYF.

Ten or more counts support this clonotype. The CDR3 is CASSGGQGETQYF. The CDR3 nucleotides read TGTGCCAGCAGCGGTGGACAGGGAGAGACCCAGTACTTC. The J gene is TRBJ2-5, the V gene TRBV5-5; 8 nucleotides align to TRBD1. CDR1 is SGHKS and CDR2 is YYEKEE in the germline V gene (reference sequence). The CDR3 is made up of 13 amino acids. J gave up 4 bases and V 4 bases, and 3 bases lay outside the gene matches.

This clonotype was seen a few times. The chain uses TRBV20-1 and TRBJ2-3, with 12 bases fitting TRBD2. The CDR3 runs 17 residues. Germline V CDR1 and CDR2: DFQATT, SNEGSKA (reference sequence). The J segment lost 0 bases and the V segment lost 2 bases, leaving 6 bases of the junction unmatched. For the CDR3, the DNA is TGCAGTGCTAGACAACTCGGGACTAGCGGGAGCACAGATACGCAGTATTTT. This translates into CSARQLGTSGSTDTQYF.

This clonotype has just a few counts. This chain links TRBV7-8 with TRBJ1-2; 10 bases align to TRBD1. CDR1 and CDR2 from the germline V gene are SGHVS and FQNEAQ. J lost 7 bases, V lost 2 bases, and 10 bases had no gene match. This CDR3 is built from 16 residues. CDR3 amino acids: CASSLMGTGAAVGYTF. The CDR3 nucleotides are TGTGCCAGCAGCTTAATGGGGACAGGGGCCGCGGTTGGCTACACCTTC.

This clonotype turned up a few times. The V and J genes are TRBV5-6 and TRBJ1-1, with D possibly TRBD1 on 6 matching bases. The CDR3 is 17 amino acids. V was trimmed by 0 bases and J by 2 bases, leaving 17 bases between them. In germline, CDR1 is SGHDT, CDR2 YYEEEE. The CDR3 DNA reads as TGTGCCAGCAGCTTGGCCTCCCATGCCAGGGGTAACACTGAAGCTTTCTTT. Its translation: CASSLASHARGNTEAFF.

This clonotype was seen a few times. V and J are TRBV15 and TRBJ2-7; tentatively, D is TRBD2 (6 bases). Trimming removed 3 bases at V and 1 base at J, with 10 bases between. The CDR3 totals 14 residues. Germline V lookup: CDR1 LNHNV, CDR2 YYDKDF (reference sequence). The CDR3 region has the DNA TGTGCCACCAGCAGCGGGGACTCTTCCTACGAGCAGTACTTC. Protein product: CATSSGDSSYEQYF. The complete variable domain, with remaining parts taken from reference TRBV15 and TRBJ2-7, reads DAMVIQNPRYQVTQFGKPVTLSCSQTLNHNVMYWYQQKSSQAPKLLFHYYDKDFNNEADTPDNFQSRRPNTSFCFLDIRSPGLGDTAMYLCATSSGDSSYEQYFGPGTRLTVT.